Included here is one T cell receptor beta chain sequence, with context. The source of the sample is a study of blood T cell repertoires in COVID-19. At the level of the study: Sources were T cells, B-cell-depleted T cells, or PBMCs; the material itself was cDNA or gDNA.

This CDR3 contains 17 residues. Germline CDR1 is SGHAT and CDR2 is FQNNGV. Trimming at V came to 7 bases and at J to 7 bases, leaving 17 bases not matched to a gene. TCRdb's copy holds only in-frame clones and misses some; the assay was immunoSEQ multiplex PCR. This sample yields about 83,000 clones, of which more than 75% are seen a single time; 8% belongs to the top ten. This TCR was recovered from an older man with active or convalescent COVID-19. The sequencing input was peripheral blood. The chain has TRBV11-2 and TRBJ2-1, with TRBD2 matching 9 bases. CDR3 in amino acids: CASNVGSDGGRANEQFF. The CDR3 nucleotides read TGTGCCAGCAACGTGGGGTCGGATGGCGGGAGGGCAAATGAGCAGTTCTTC.